These 20 T cell receptor beta chains were sequenced from one sample in a study of blood T cell repertoires in COVID-19. The method was immunoSEQ multiplex PCR; TCRdb's version includes in-frame clones alone and lacks a portion of them. This table holds about 230,000 clones, 65% to 90% found once. The specimen sequenced was peripheral blood. The receptors were sampled from a woman aged 45-59 years with acute or convalescent COVID-19.

In the case of this clone: This sample includes further DNA sequences coding for the same CDR3. The V and J genes are TRBV6-5 and TRBJ1-1; D remains ambiguous. This CDR3 has 13 amino acids. V was trimmed by 2 bases and J by 1 base, leaving 5 bases between them. In germline, CDR1 is MNHEY, CDR2 SVGAGI. Here the CDR3 DNA reads TGTGCCAGCAGTTACGGCCGGAACACTGAAGCTTTCTTT. It codes for CASSYGRNTEAFF.

This clone was picked up a small number of times. CDR3 sequence reads: CASSPGQGLFYEQYF. CDR3 nucleotides: TGTGCCAGCAGCCCGGGACAGGGCCTTTTCTACGAGCAGTACTTC. The chain combines TRBV7-9 with TRBJ2-7; 9 nucleotides align to TRBD1. In germline, CDR1 is SEHNR, CDR2 FQNEAQ (reference sequence). V lost 5 bases, J lost 3 bases, and 8 bases stayed unmatched. The CDR3 is 15 amino acids.

The chain employs TRBV2 and TRBJ2-1, with D maybe TRBD2 (5 bases). CDR1 is SNHLY and CDR2 is FYNNEI in the germline V gene. There are 16 residues in the CDR3. V gave up 0 bases and J gave up 10 bases, with 19 bases separating them. Here the CDR3 DNA reads TGTGCCAGCAGTGAAGCGCGGGCGATAGGCGGGCGGGAGCAGTTCTTC. Its translation: CASSEARAIGGREQFF.

The J gene is TRBJ2-3, the V gene TRBV4-3, with 7 bases lining up with TRBD1. CDR1 is LGHNA, CDR2 YSLEER, per germline. The CDR3 contains 18 residues. After removal of 1 base from V and 0 bases from J, the junction contained 10 bases not matched to a gene. For the CDR3, the DNA is TGCGCCAGCAGCCAAGGGTCACCTAACAGGGGTAGCACAGATACGCAGTATTTT. Translating gives CASSQGSPNRGSTDTQYF.

V is TRBV19 and J is TRBJ1-5; D is possibly TRBD1 (6 bases). Deletions cut 3 bases from V and 1 base from J, with 10 bases between. The germline V gene encodes CDR1 LNHDA and CDR2 SQIVND (reference sequence). The CDR3 consists of 15 residues. The DNA of the CDR3 is TGTGCCAGTAGTATCAGGACAGTGAGCAATCAGCCCCAGCATTTT. Its protein is CASSIRTVSNQPQHF.

A word on this clone: The same CDR3 is also encoded by other DNA sequences in this sample. The CDR3 DNA reads TGTGCCAGCAGTCCGACAGGGGGCACTGAAGCTTTCTTT. This codes for CASSPTGGTEAFF. The rearrangement links TRBV28 to TRBJ1-1, with 9 bases fitting TRBD1. Germline V gene sequence: CDR1 MDHEN, CDR2 SYDVKM. This CDR3 is built from 13 residues. V dropped 5 bases and J dropped 4; count of bases not matched to a gene: 2.

The chain carries TRBV18 and TRBJ1-5, with no clear D. From germline, CDR1 is KGHSH and CDR2 LQKENI. The CDR3 totals 15 residues. Trimming pared 0 bases from V and 0 bases from J, leaving 6 bases between. The CDR3 region is CASSPPWASNQPQHF. The CDR3 bases are TGTGCCAGCTCACCACCGTGGGCTAGCAATCAGCCCCAGCATTTT.

This rearrangement joins TRBV27 to TRBJ2-3, with D perhaps TRBD1 (5 bases). The V gene's germline CDR1 is MNHEY and CDR2 SMNVEV (reference sequence). The V and J ends lost 4 bases and 2 bases respectively, with 16 bases between them. The CDR3 sequence is 16 residues long. CDR3 sequence (DNA): TGTGCCAGCAGTTGGGCAGGGCTTGGAGACACAGATACGCAGTATTTT. As protein: CASSWAGLGDTDTQYF.

The chain employs TRBV18 and TRBJ1-1; 7 bases agree with TRBD1. The CDR3 loop spans 15 amino acids. Germline V CDR1 and CDR2: KGHSH, LQKENI. J was trimmed by 4 bases and V by 5 bases; bases with no gene match: 10. The CDR3 DNA reads TGTGCCAGCTCATTGACAGGGACGCAAGGCACTGAAGCTTTCTTT. Translating gives CASSLTGTQGTEAFF. Supplemented by reference TRBV18 and TRBJ1-1, the full variable domain reads NAGVMQNPRHLVRRRGQEARLRCSPMKGHSHVYWYRQLPEEGLKFMVYLQKENIIDESGMPKERFSAEFPKEGPSILRIQQVVRGDSAAYFCASSLTGTQGTEAFFGQGTRLTVV.

This clone has only a few counts. The V call is TRBV4-2, the J call TRBJ1-2, with a tentative D call TRBD1 (5 bases). Looked up from germline, CDR1 is LGHNA and CDR2 is YNFKEQ. The CDR3 is made up of 15 amino acids. The V end was cut by 0 bases, the J end by 4 bases, with 12 bases between. CDR3 nucleotides: TGTGCCAGCAGCCAAGATAACAGGTTTACCTATGGCTACACCTTC. Encoded protein: CASSQDNRFTYGYTF.

The chain links TRBV5-1 to TRBJ2-7; 7 nucleotides agree with TRBD2. J gave up 3 bases and V 4 bases, and 10 bases lay outside the gene matches. The CDR3 totals 15 residues. Germline V gives CDR1 SGHRS, CDR2 YFSETQ. The CDR3 DNA follows: TGCGCCAGCAGCCAAGCCGGGACTACCATCTACGAGCAGTACTTC. This codes for CASSQAGTTIYEQYF.

The chain joins TRBV5-8 to TRBJ2-5; D gene uncertain. The V and J ends lost 0 bases and 1 base respectively, with 10 bases between them. CDR3 length: 15 residues. Germline V gives CDR1 SGHTS, CDR2 YDEGEE. CDR3 sequence reads: CASSLGFQAQETQYF. Written as DNA, the CDR3 is TGTGCCAGCAGCTTGGGATTCCAAGCCCAAGAGACCCAGTACTTC.

The chain carries TRBV11-3 and TRBJ2-3, with 12 bases lining up with TRBD2. This CDR3 is 15 amino acids long. Germline V CDR1 and CDR2: SGHNT, YENEEA. The V and J ends lost 5 bases and 7 bases, in that order; junction bases with no gene match: 7. The CDR3 DNA is TGTGCCAGCAGCCCGACTAGCGGGAGTTTTAATACGCAGTATTTT. This translates into CASSPTSGSFNTQYF.

The rearrangement joins TRBV27 to TRBJ2-7, with TRBD1 matching over 9 bases. The CDR3 runs to 14 residues. Germline V lookup: CDR1 MNHEY, CDR2 SMNVEV (reference sequence). V lost 5 bases to trimming and J lost 6 bases; unmatched junction nucleotides: 8. The CDR3 sequence: CASSGTGWWSEQYF. In DNA, the CDR3 is TGTGCCAGCAGTGGGACAGGGTGGTGGTCCGAGCAGTACTTC.

The rearrangement links TRBV3-1 (or the pseudogene TRBV3-2) to TRBJ2-7, with 9 bases identical to TRBD2. The CDR3 is 15 amino acids. After removal of 3 bases from V and 5 bases from J, the junction contained 8 bases not matched to a gene. Looked up from germline, CDR1 is LGHDT and CDR2 is YNNKEL (reference sequence). CDR3 bases: TGTGCCAGCAGCCACATCCGCGGGAGGGGCCACGAGCAGTACTTC. Its translation is CASSHIRGRGHEQYF.

The CDR3 region is CASSPGLAGGPSEQFF. In nucleotides, the CDR3 is TGTGCCAGTAGTCCCGGACTAGCGGGAGGGCCTAGTGAGCAGTTCTTC. The chain recombines TRBV19 with TRBJ2-1; TRBD2 matches 15 bases. This CDR3 spans 16 amino acids. The germline gives CDR1 LNHDA, CDR2 SQIVND (reference sequence). With 5 bases clipped from V and 9 bases from J, the junction kept 8 bases outside the gene matches.

This clone appeared once. The V gene is TRBV7-2, the J gene TRBJ1-2; TRBD1 aligns across 11 bases. The CDR3 has 15 amino acids. Looked up from germline, CDR1 is SGHTA and CDR2 is FQGNSA. Trimming cost V 5 bases and J 6 bases; bases outside gene matches: 8. DNA of the CDR3: TGTGCCAGCAGCCCCGGGACAGGGGGACCGCATGGCTACACCTTC. As protein: CASSPGTGGPHGYTF.

The V gene is TRBV15, the J gene TRBJ2-1, with 10 bases fitting TRBD2. Unmatched junction bases numbered 3, after V lost 6 bases and J lost 4 bases. CDR3 size: 14 residues. The V gene's germline CDR1 is LNHNV and CDR2 YYDKDF (reference sequence). CDR3 sequence reads: CATRGLAKYNEQFF. The DNA for the CDR3 is TGTGCCACCAGGGGACTAGCGAAGTACAATGAGCAGTTCTTC.

This clone has only a few counts. V and J are TRBV7-2 and TRBJ1-3; tentatively, D is TRBD1 (6 bases). The CDR3 runs to 16 residues. Trimming stripped 4 bases from V and 4 bases from J, with 17 bases between. The germline V gene has CDR1 SGHTA and CDR2 FQGNSA. The CDR3 bases are TGTGCCAGCAGCTCCAACAGGGAGGGGTTGGGAAACACCATATATTTT. It encodes CASSSNREGLGNTIYF.

V gene TRBV3-1 (or the pseudogene TRBV3-2) combines with J gene TRBJ2-2; tentatively, D is TRBD2 (6 bases). The CDR3 has 16 amino acids. V lost 1 base and J 2 bases, leaving 11 bases between the germline ends. CDR1 and CDR2 from the germline V gene are LGHDT and YNNKEL (reference sequence). The CDR3 DNA follows: TGTGCCAGCAGCCAAGGTGGGGGGAGTAACACCGGGGAGCTGTTTTTT. Its translation is CASSQGGGSNTGELFF.